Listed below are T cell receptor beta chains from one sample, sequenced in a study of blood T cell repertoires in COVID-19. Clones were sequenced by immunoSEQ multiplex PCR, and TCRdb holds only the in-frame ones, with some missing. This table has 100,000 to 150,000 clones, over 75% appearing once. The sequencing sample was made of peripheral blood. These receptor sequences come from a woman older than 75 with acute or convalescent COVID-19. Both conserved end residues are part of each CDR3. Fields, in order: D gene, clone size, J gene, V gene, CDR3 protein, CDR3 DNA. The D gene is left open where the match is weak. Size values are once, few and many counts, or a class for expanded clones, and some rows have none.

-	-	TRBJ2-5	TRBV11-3	CASSRVAWETQYF	TGTGCCAGCAGCCGGGTTGCGTGGGAGACCCAGTACTTC
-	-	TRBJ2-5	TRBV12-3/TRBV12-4	CASRTGFQETQYF	TGTGCCAGCAGAACAGGATTCCAAGAGACCCAGTACTTC
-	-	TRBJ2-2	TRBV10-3	CASRGAGTGELFF	TGTGCCTCAAGAGGTGCGGGCACCGGGGAGCTGTTTTTT
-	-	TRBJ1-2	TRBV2	CASSESNLSGYTF	TGTGCCAGCAGTGAATCCAACCTATCTGGCTACACCTTC
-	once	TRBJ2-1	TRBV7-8	CASSLGGGAGMNEQFF	TGTGCCAGCAGCTTAGGAGGGGGGGCCGGTATGAATGAGCAGTTCTTC
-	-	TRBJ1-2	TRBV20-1	CSASSRRNYGYTF	TGCAGTGCTAGTTCGCGGAGGAACTATGGCTACACCTTC
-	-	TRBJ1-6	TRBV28	CASSRQRGRFFGSPLHF	TGTGCCAGCAGTCGACAGCGGGGGAGGTTTTTTGGTTCACCCCTCCACTTT
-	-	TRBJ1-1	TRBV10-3	CAISGPNTEAFF	TGTGCCATCAGTGGGCCTAACACTGAAGCTTTCTTT
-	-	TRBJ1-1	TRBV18	CASSPRRAESEAFF	TGTGCCAGCTCACCAAGGAGAGCAGAATCAGAAGCTTTCTTT
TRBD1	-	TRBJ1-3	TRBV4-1	CASSQPTAARGLANTIYF	TGCGCCAGCAGCCAGCCAACGGCGGCCAGGGGGCTAGCAAACACCATATATTTT
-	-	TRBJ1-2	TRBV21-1	CARGQEPIANYGYTF	TGTGCCAGGGGACAGGAACCCATCGCTAACTATGGCTACACCTTC
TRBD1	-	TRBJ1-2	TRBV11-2	CASSSGQGALSGYTF	TGTGCCAGCAGCTCGGGACAGGGAGCCCTAAGTGGCTACACCTTC
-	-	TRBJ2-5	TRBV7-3	CASSPGGPETQYF	TGTGCCAGCAGCCCCGGGGGGCCGGAGACCCAGTACTTC
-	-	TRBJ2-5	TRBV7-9	CASSRLEGSGRETQYF	TGTGCCAGCAGCCGACTTGAAGGTTCAGGGAGGGAGACCCAGTACTTC
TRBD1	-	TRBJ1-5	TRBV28	CASNLFRDSDRRAQHF	TGTGCCAGCAACCTTTTCCGGGACAGCGATCGAAGGGCCCAGCATTTT
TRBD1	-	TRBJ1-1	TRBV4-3	CASSQERGPVSTEAFF	TGCGCCAGCAGCCAAGAGAGGGGGCCTGTGAGCACTGAAGCTTTCTTT
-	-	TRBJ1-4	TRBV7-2	CASRGAGEKLFF	TGTGCCAGCAGAGGGGCTGGCGAAAAACTGTTTTTT
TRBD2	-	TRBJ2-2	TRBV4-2	CASSQISGGNTGELFF	TGTGCCAGCAGTCAGATTAGCGGGGGGAACACCGGGGAGCTGTTTTTT
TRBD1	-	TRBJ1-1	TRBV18	CASSPLTGGTEAFF	TGTGCCAGCTCACCACTTACAGGGGGCACTGAAGCTTTCTTT
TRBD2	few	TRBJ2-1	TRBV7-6	CASSFVAGGLDEQFF	TGTGCCAGCAGCTTCGTAGCGGGGGGGCTCGATGAGCAGTTCTTC
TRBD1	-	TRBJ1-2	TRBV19	CASHTQGARTYGGYTF	TGTGCCAGTCATACACAGGGGGCGCGTACTTATGGAGGCTACACCTTC
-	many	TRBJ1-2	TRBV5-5	CASSDTGSAYGYTF	TGTGCCAGCAGCGATACCGGGTCCGCGTATGGCTACACCTTC
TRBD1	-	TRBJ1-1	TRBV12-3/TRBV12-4	CASSSGQLTEAFF	TGTGCCAGCAGTTCGGGACAGCTCACTGAAGCTTTCTTT
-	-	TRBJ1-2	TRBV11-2	CASTAGAAGYTF	TGTGCCAGCACCGCAGGGGCAGCTGGCTACACCTTC
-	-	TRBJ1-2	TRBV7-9	CASSQGSEHYGYTF	TGTGCCAGCAGCCAGGGAAGCGAGCACTATGGCTACACCTTC
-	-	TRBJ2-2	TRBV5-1	CASSLAGRGTQNTGELFF	TGCGCCAGCAGCTTGGCGGGCAGAGGGACTCAAAACACCGGGGAGCTGTTTTTT
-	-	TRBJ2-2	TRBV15	CATSRDFFNTGELFF	TGTGCCACCAGCCGGGACTTTTTCAACACCGGGGAGCTGTTTTTT
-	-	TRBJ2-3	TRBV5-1	CASSPLTGVDTQYF	TGCGCCAGCAGCCCGCTCACGGGGGTCGATACGCAGTATTTT
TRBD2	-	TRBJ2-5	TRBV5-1	CASSAGGPQETQYF	TGCGCCAGCAGTGCGGGGGGCCCCCAAGAGACCCAGTACTTC
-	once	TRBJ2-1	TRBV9	CASSLTAGATYNEQFF	TGTGCCAGCAGCCTGACTGCGGGGGCGACCTACAATGAGCAGTTCTTC
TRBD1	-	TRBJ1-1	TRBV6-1	CASSESSDRGTNEAFF	TGTGCCAGCAGTGAATCTAGCGACAGGGGTACCAATGAAGCTTTCTTT
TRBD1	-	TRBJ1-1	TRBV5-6	CASSPRDRGMNTEAFF	TGTGCCAGCAGCCCTCGGGACAGGGGAATGAACACTGAAGCTTTCTTT
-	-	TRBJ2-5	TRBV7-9	CASSLVRETQYF	TGTGCCAGCAGCTTAGTCCGAGAGACCCAGTACTTC
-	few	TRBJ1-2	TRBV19	CASRHRGEDSYGYTF	TGTGCCAGTAGGCACCGGGGAGAGGACTCCTATGGCTACACCTTC
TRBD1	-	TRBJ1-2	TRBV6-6	CASSPGQGAGYTF	TGTGCCAGCAGCCCCGGACAGGGGGCTGGCTACACCTTC
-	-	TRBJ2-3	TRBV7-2	CASSLRQQDTQYF	TGTGCCAGCAGCTTACGACAGCAAGATACGCAGTATTTT
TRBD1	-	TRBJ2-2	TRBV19	CASCPSTGGTGELFF	TGTGCCAGTTGCCCATCGACAGGGGGAACCGGGGAGCTGTTTTTT
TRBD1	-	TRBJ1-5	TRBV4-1	CASSQPNRGKDQPQHF	TGCGCCAGCAGCCAACCAAACAGGGGGAAGGATCAGCCCCAGCATTTT
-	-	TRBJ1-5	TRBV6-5	CASSTGGNQPQHF	TGTGCCAGCAGTACGGGGGGGAATCAGCCCCAGCATTTT
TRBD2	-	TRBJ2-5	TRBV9	CASSVAPGRLAGEETQYF	TGTGCCAGCAGCGTAGCCCCAGGGCGGCTAGCGGGGGAAGAGACCCAGTACTTC
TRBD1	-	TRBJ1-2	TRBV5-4	CASSFDRGSGYTF	TGTGCCAGCAGCTTTGACAGGGGAAGTGGCTACACCTTC
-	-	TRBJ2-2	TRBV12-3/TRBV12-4	CASRLGNTGELFF	TGTGCTTCCCGACTGGGGAACACCGGGGAGCTGTTTTTT
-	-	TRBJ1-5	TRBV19	CASSTRAGALINQPQHF	TGTGCCAGTAGTACTAGAGCGGGGGCGTTAATAAATCAGCCCCAGCATTTT